This TCR beta chain was documented in a study of blood T cell repertoires in COVID-19. Overall study context: In each case, the material was cDNA or gDNA derived from T cells, B-cell-depleted T cells, or PBMCs.

CDR3 size: 15 residues. CDR1 and CDR2 (germline): SNHLY, FYNNEI. The V end was cut by 2 bases, the J end by 4 bases, with 12 bases between. In the authors' workflow: From reference gene primer amplification, estimates of nucleated cell counts were derived. Repertoires were generated with immunoSEQ multiplex PCR, while TCRdb's copy carries only in-frame clones and drops some. From that table come the V and J calls and clone size; the DNA was used to work out D and trimming. The sample holds about 440,000 clones, approximately 90% seen once. The clonotype comes from a woman aged 25 to 39 with acute or convalescent COVID-19. The chain is built from TRBV2 and TRBJ2-1; TRBD1 is a possible D gene (6 bases). The sample taken for sequencing was peripheral blood. The CDR3 loop reads CASSERQGPYNEQFF. The CDR3 nucleotides read TGTGCCAGCAGTGAAAGGCAGGGGCCATACAATGAGCAGTTCTTC. Together with reference TRBV2 and TRBJ2-1, the CDR3 gives the full variable domain: EPEVTQTPSHQVTQMGQEVILRCVPISNHLYFYWYRQILGQKVEFLVSFYNNEISEKSEIFDDQFSVERPDGSNFTLKIRSTKLEDSAMYFCASSERQGPYNEQFFGPGTRLTVL.